The present T cell receptor (beta chain) was sequenced within a study of blood T cell repertoires in COVID-19. With V trimmed by 0 bases and J by 7 bases, 7 bases remained unmatched. The CDR3 totals 15 residues. Germline V gives CDR1 SGDLS, CDR2 YYNGEE. Clones were sequenced by immunoSEQ multiplex PCR, and TCRdb holds only the in-frame ones, with some missing. The repertoire holds under 400,000 clones, with almost 90% as singletons. This TCR was sampled from a woman between 25 and 40 years old with COVID-19, enrolled during active disease. V is TRBV9 and J is TRBJ1-2; 9 positions match TRBD1. The source material was peripheral blood. The CDR3 sequence: CASSVAGTGLSGYTF. The CDR3 DNA reads as TGTGCCAGCAGCGTAGCTGGGACAGGGCTCAGTGGCTACACCTTC.